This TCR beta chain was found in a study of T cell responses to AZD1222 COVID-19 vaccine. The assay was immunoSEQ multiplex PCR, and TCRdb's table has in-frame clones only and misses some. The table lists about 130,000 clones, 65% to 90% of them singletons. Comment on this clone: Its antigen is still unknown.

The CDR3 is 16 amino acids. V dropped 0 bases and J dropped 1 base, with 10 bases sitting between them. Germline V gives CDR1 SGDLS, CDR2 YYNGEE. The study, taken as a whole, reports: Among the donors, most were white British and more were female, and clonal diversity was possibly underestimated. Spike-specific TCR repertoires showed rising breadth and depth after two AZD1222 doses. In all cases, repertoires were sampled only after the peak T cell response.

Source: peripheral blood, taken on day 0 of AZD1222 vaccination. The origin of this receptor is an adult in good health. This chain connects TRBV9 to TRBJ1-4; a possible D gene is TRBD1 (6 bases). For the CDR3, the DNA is TGTGCCAGCAGCGTAGATACAGGGCAAACTAATGAAAAACTGTTTTTT. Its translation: CASSVDTGQTNEKLFF. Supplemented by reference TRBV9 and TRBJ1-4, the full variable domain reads DSGVTQTPKHLITATGQRVTLRCSPRSGDLSVYWYQQSLDQGLQFLIQYYNGEERAKGNILERFSAQQFPDLHSELNLSSLELGDSALYFCASSVDTGQTNEKLFFGSGTQLSVL.